This TCR beta chain stems from a study of cytomegalovirus exposure and HLA in healthy donors. Primers: 60 Vbeta forward and 13 Jbeta reverse. Only in-frame clones appear in the TCRdb table, and some are missing; sequencing was by immunoSEQ multiplex PCR. This repertoire shows around 100,000 clones, more than 70% found once; its top ten account for roughly 8.9%. General study results and limits: Roughly uniform sequencing depth across donors was assumed, possibly incorrectly. TCR beta V- and J-gene trimming was later associated with a missense DCLRE1C variant. What a later analysis showed was that several of the most significant clusters appeared linked to common viral pathogens.

The CDR3 spans 16 residues. Germline CDR1 and CDR2: MGHRA and YSYEKL. The trim removed 1 base at V and 5 bases at J, leaving 8 bases unmatched. This clone was detected once. Its matching antigen is unknown. The chain links TRBV4-1 to TRBJ2-5; 9 bases match TRBD1. This sequence was found in a male donor in good health and CMV-seropositive. Sequencing input: PBMCs. CDR3 residues: CASSQATGGERETQYF. The CDR3 DNA reads as TGCGCCAGCAGCCAAGCCACAGGGGGCGAGCGGGAGACCCAGTACTTC.